This record looks at one TCR beta chain sequence and its context. No antigen is known for it. Primers: 60 Vbeta forward and 13 Jbeta reverse. The protocol was immunoSEQ multiplex PCR, while the TCRdb copy is restricted to in-frame clones and leaves out a portion. The table has some 150,000 clones, approximately 76% seen once. CDR1 is SGDLS, CDR2 YYNGEE, per germline. The CDR3 extends over 15 amino acids. The ends lost 3 bases at V and 0 bases at J; junction bases unmatched: 2. The record originates from a study of cytomegalovirus exposure and HLA in healthy donors. Findings of the study overall: A later analysis reportedly identified an Asian-associated ancestry cluster as carrying fewer N-insertions than the approximately 640-donor mean. Clonal expansion was found to be greater in HLA-associated TCR beta chains than in equally common others in a later analysis.

The sample consisted of PBMCs. The rearrangement uses TRBV9 and TRBJ2-2, with 7 bases matching TRBD1. This sequence originates from a man between 60 and 75 years old in good health and CMV-seronegative. The CDR3 coding sequence is TGTGCCAGCAGCGGGGGGACAGCGAACACCGGGGAGCTGTTTTTT. Protein: CASSGGTANTGELFF.